The rows below give T cell receptor beta chains drawn from one sample of a study of blood T cell repertoires in COVID-19. Using immunoSEQ multiplex PCR, the repertoire was profiled, and TCRdb retains in-frame clones only, with some absent. The sample shows fewer than 15,000 clones, 86% of them seen only once. Sequencing input: peripheral blood. These receptors were obtained from an elderly man with acute or convalescent COVID-19. Both conserved end residues are part of each CDR3.

V,J,CDR3
TRBV2,TRBJ1-1,CASSVGWGPEAFF
TRBV7-2,TRBJ1-5,CASSLSGTGTNQPQHF
TRBV10-3,TRBJ1-1,CAISVTGNTEAFF
TRBV5-1,TRBJ2-7,CASSLISNSGSDEQYF
TRBV19,TRBJ2-3,CASSIVLREYTQYF
TRBV10-1,TRBJ2-7,CASSDSGRSPYEQYF
TRBV5-1,TRBJ1-1,CASSLVPQTGGLNTEAFF
TRBV18,TRBJ1-1,CASSPKTANTEAFF
TRBV19,TRBJ2-5,CASSIAVGRGQEETQYF
TRBV7-3,TRBJ2-7,CASSFIAGARDEQYF
TRBV3-1/TRBV3-2,TRBJ1-1,CASSQAQGEAFF
TRBV5-6,TRBJ2-7,CASSTGYEQYF
TRBV2,TRBJ2-5,CASARNGGETQYF
TRBV3-1/TRBV3-2,TRBJ2-1,CASSQRRLEQFF
TRBV14,TRBJ2-5,CASSHLPPGGRGQETQYF
TRBV6-5,TRBJ2-7,CASSYPGQEQYF
TRBV9,TRBJ1-6,CASSVRGSDSPLHF
TRBV5-1,TRBJ2-2,CASSWTGRNTGELFF
TRBV5-1,TRBJ2-2,CASSLVVGPGELFF
TRBV28,TRBJ2-7,CASSHPVGQVYEQYF
TRBV6-1,TRBJ2-7,CASSEVGTGGYEQYF
TRBV7-6,TRBJ2-7,CASSLAPGFTYEQYF
TRBV6-5,TRBJ1-6,CASSPGTLYNSPLHF
TRBV7-8,TRBJ1-2,CASSRGGGGLEGYTF
TRBV5-6,TRBJ2-6,CASSLVGSGANVLTF
TRBV13,TRBJ2-7,CASSSRAYEQYF
TRBV5-1,TRBJ2-7,CASSLDSGYEQYF
TRBV7-9,TRBJ2-7,CASSLEEPGYEQYF
TRBV30,TRBJ1-4,CAWSVGGAGEKLFF
TRBV7-9,TRBJ2-6,CASTTSNIVDRAGSGANVLTF
TRBV29-1,TRBJ2-7,CSVEAGDRGEGEYF
TRBV30,TRBJ1-5,CAWNGGSGQPQHF
TRBV2,TRBJ1-1,CASRPSTGTSTEAFF
TRBV7-9,TRBJ2-3,CASSSRPIAPGAQYF
TRBV5-8,TRBJ2-5,CASRPGQVGGETQYF
TRBV6-5,TRBJ1-2,CASSLGTGNYGYTF
TRBV5-1,TRBJ1-1,CASSFRGEREAFF
TRBV11-2,TRBJ2-7,CASSLVSSEQYF
TRBV15,TRBJ2-5,CATSSGQWETQYF
TRBV12-5,TRBJ2-5,CASGLPFGTQETQYF
TRBV29-1,TRBJ2-3,CSAGLAGGSTDTQYF
TRBV13,TRBJ1-3,CASSLIQGRASGNTIYF
TRBV5-1,TRBJ2-1,CASSLGTSGGQGEQFF
TRBV14,TRBJ2-1,CASSQRQGAFLSQPQFF
TRBV7-9,TRBJ1-2,CASSPGTGVLYGYTF
TRBV5-1,TRBJ2-5,CASSLVPGREETQYF
TRBV30,TRBJ1-6,CALRQNNSPLHF
TRBV3-1/TRBV3-2,TRBJ1-1,CASSEDRAAFF
TRBV27,TRBJ2-7,CASSSPTSGNYEQYF
TRBV7-8,TRBJ1-1,CASSNMDRAMNTEAFF
TRBV2,TRBJ2-3,CASRRLAGADTQYF